Listed here are 19 T cell receptor beta chains from one sample, sequenced in a study of graft-versus-host responses after intestinal transplantation. The assay was immunoSEQ multiplex PCR, and TCRdb's table has in-frame clones only and misses some. Seen here are 10,000 or so clones, 25% to 30% observed once, and the top ten hold roughly 3.2%. The sequenced sample was alloreactive CD4+ T cells from a mixed lymphocyte reaction culture, obtained before intestinal transplant. Specified subset: CFSE-low proliferating T cells sorted from roughly 6-day pre-transplant mixed lymphocyte reaction (GvH or HvG direction). The receptors stem from a human patient who received an intestinal transplant.

This clone has just a few counts. The J gene is TRBJ1-1, the V gene TRBV6-1; D is unclear. Per germline, CDR1 MNHNS and CDR2 SASEGT. The CDR3 consists of 13 residues. V lost 6 bases, J lost 0 bases, and 8 bases lay in between. Here the CDR3 DNA reads TGTGCCAGCAGAGACGACCTGAACACTGAAGCTTTCTTT. Amino acids: CASRDDLNTEAFF.

This clone was detected only a few times. The V gene is TRBV10-3, the J gene TRBJ2-2; a weak D match, TRBD1 (5 bases). Trimming took off 5 bases at V and 0 bases at J, with 22 bases between the two ends. This CDR3 is 19 amino acids long. CDR1 and CDR2 from the germline V gene are ENHRY and SYGVKD. The DNA of the CDR3 is TGTGCCATCAGTAGCTCAGGGATTCCTTCCTTTTCGAACACCGGGGAGCTGTTTTTT. This encodes CAISSSGIPSFSNTGELFF.

J is TRBJ1-1 and V is TRBV5-1; 7 bases are shared with TRBD1. V dropped 4 bases and J dropped 5; count of bases not matched to a gene: 8. The CDR3 length is 14 residues. The germline CDR1 and CDR2 sequences are SGHRS and YFSETQ. The CDR3, as DNA: TGCGCCAGCAGCGTCCTCAGGGGGGTTACTGAAGCTTTCTTT. This codes for CASSVLRGVTEAFF.

V gene TRBV4-2 combines with J gene TRBJ2-7; 10 positions agree with TRBD2. Germline V CDR1 and CDR2: LGHNA, YNFKEQ. This CDR3 has 16 residues. After removal of 0 bases from V and 4 bases from J, the junction contained 6 bases not matched to a gene. The chain's CDR3 is CASSQEEAGGFYEQYF. Written as DNA, the CDR3 is TGTGCCAGCAGCCAAGAAGAAGCGGGAGGGTTTTACGAGCAGTACTTC.

This clone appeared a few times. The chain is built from TRBV4-1 and TRBJ2-7; 9 nucleotides agree with TRBD1. Germline values: CDR1 MGHRA, CDR2 YSYEKL. The CDR3 covers 13 residues. V lost 7 bases and J lost 4; bases outside the gene matches: 5. This CDR3 reads CASTIGQGYEQYF. In DNA, the CDR3 is TGCGCCAGCACCATAGGACAGGGGTACGAGCAGTACTTC.

This clone came up a few times. The gene calls are TRBV28 and TRBJ2-7; 10 nucleotides line up with TRBD2. Looked up from germline, CDR1 is MDHEN and CDR2 is SYDVKM. The CDR3 spans 14 residues. V gave up 7 bases and J gave up 6 bases; unmatched junction bases: 9. The CDR3 reads CASTSGLADVEQYF. The CDR3, as DNA: TGTGCCAGCACTTCCGGACTAGCGGATGTCGAGCAGTACTTC. The variable domain in full, with the rest retrieved from reference TRBV28 and TRBJ2-7, is DVKVTQSSRYLVKRTGEKVFLECVQDMDHENMFWYRQDPGLGLRLIYFSYDVKMKEKGDIPEGYSVSREKKERFSLILESASTNQTSMYLCASTSGLADVEQYFGPGTRLTVT.

Sample share makes this clone medium-sized. The chain carries TRBV6-6 and TRBJ2-7; 10 bases line up with TRBD1. This CDR3 region has 14 residues. Trimming took 7 bases from V and 3 from J; bases not matched to a gene: 6. Germline V gene lookup returns CDR1 MNHNY and CDR2 SVGAGI (reference sequence). CDR3 nucleotide sequence: TGTGCCAGCACCGGGACAGGGGTAATCTACGAGCAGTACTTC. Its translation: CASTGTGVIYEQYF.

This rearrangement joins TRBV28 to TRBJ2-7; D call uncertain. Germline lookup yields CDR1 MDHEN and CDR2 SYDVKM. This CDR3 spans 13 amino acids. The V end lost 2 bases, the J end lost 0 bases, and 5 bases lay between the germline ends. For the CDR3, the DNA is TGTGCCAGCAGTTTAGGCAGCTCCTACGAGCAGTACTTC. This translates into CASSLGSSYEQYF.

V usage is TRBV27 and J usage is TRBJ2-7; possible D gene TRBD2, 5 bases. V lost 3 bases and J lost 5, with 8 bases in between. The CDR3 is made up of 12 amino acids. The V gene's germline CDR1 is MNHEY and CDR2 SMNVEV (reference sequence). This chain's CDR3 is CASSLSGNEQYF. CDR3 coding DNA: TGTGCCAGCAGTTTGAGCGGCAACGAGCAGTACTTC.

On this clone itself: The CDR3 carries no conserved terminal phenylalanine or tryptophan, so it likely arises from a read error. This chain joins TRBV7-9 and TRBJ1-2; TRBD1 aligns across 7 bases. The CDR3 totals 13 residues. Germline CDR1 SEHNR, CDR2 FQNEAQ (reference sequence). V shed 1 base and J 8 bases; nucleotides not matched to a gene: 4. This CDR3 reads CASSLEQGSGYTL. DNA for the CDR3: TGTGCCAGCAGCTTAGAACAGGGGTCGGGCTACACCCTC.

This clone ranks as medium-sized (0.01 to 0.1%). The V gene is TRBV7-9, the J gene TRBJ2-7; D not resolved. CDR1 is SEHNR, CDR2 FQNEAQ, per germline (reference sequence). The CDR3 covers 12 residues. The V end lost 1 base, the J end lost 6 bases, and 7 bases lay between the germline ends. The DNA of the CDR3 is TGTGCCAGCAGCTTAGGGCGTTTCGAGCAGTACTTC. This encodes CASSLGRFEQYF.

The chain couples TRBV7-8 to TRBJ1-1, with D hard to call. Germline CDR1 SGHVS, CDR2 FQNEAQ. The CDR3 runs 14 residues. Trimming stripped 0 bases from V and 1 base from J, with 6 bases between. As DNA, the CDR3 is TGTGCCAGCAGCTTAGCCTATACGAACACTGAAGCTTTCTTT. Its protein product is CASSLAYTNTEAFF.

Sample share makes this clone medium-sized (0.01 to 0.1%). The chain links TRBV19 to TRBJ1-1, with D possibly being TRBD1 (6 bases). The CDR3 has 14 residues. V lost 6 bases and J lost 1, with 12 bases in between. Germline V CDR1 and CDR2: LNHDA, SQIVND (reference sequence). CDR3 DNA: TGTGCCAGTAGCACCTACAGGGCGAACACTGAAGCTTTCTTT. It specifies CASSTYRANTEAFF.

The genes are TRBV11-2 and TRBJ2-7; 10 nucleotides match TRBD2. The V segment lost 8 bases and the J segment 2 bases; nucleotides outside the gene matches: 6. The CDR3 length is 14 residues. In germline, CDR1 is SGHAT, CDR2 FQNNGV. This CDR3 reads CASASSGSPYEQYF. The CDR3 DNA sequence: TGTGCCAGCGCATCTAGCGGGAGTCCCTACGAGCAGTACTTC.

The chain has TRBV9 and TRBJ2-7; D is uncertain. The V end lost 4 bases, the J end lost 0 bases, and 5 bases lay between the germline ends. The CDR3 has 12 amino acids. Germline values: CDR1 SGDLS, CDR2 YYNGEE. The CDR3 loop is CASSPHSYEQYF. The CDR3 bases are TGTGCCAGCAGCCCCCACTCCTACGAGCAGTACTTC. The full variable domain, rest sourced from reference TRBV9 and TRBJ2-7, is DSGVTQTPKHLITATGQRVTLRCSPRSGDLSVYWYQQSLDQGLQFLIQYYNGEERAKGNILERFSAQQFPDLHSELNLSSLELGDSALYFCASSPHSYEQYFGPGTRLTVT.

V usage is TRBV7-9 and J usage is TRBJ1-5, with 7 bases matching TRBD1. This CDR3 spans 16 amino acids. The trim removed 4 bases at V and 3 bases at J, leaving 9 bases unmatched. The germline gives CDR1 SEHNR, CDR2 FQNEAQ (reference sequence). DNA for the CDR3: TGTGCCAGCAGCTCCGGAAGGACAGGACTCAATCAGCCCCAGCATTTT. The encoded protein is CASSSGRTGLNQPQHF. Using reference TRBV7-9 and TRBJ1-5 for the parts outside the CDR3, the full variable domain is DTGVSQNPRHKITKRGQNVTFRCDPISEHNRLYWYRQTLGQGPEFLTYFQNEAQLEKSRLLSDRFSAERPKGSFSTLEIQRTEQGDSAMYLCASSSGRTGLNQPQHFGDGTRLSIL.

In its sample, this clone was seen a few times. The chain uses TRBV6-1 and TRBJ2-7, with 8 bases fitting TRBD2. The CDR3 sequence is 15 residues long. Losses at the gene ends were 5 bases for V and 5 bases for J; bases not matched to a gene: 11. Germline CDR1 is MNHNS and CDR2 is SASEGT. The chain's CDR3 is CASSLADSGINEQYF. The CDR3, as DNA: TGTGCCAGCAGTCTAGCGGATAGCGGGATTAACGAGCAGTACTTC.

CDR3 DNA sequence: TGCGCCAGCAGCTTGGGGGACAGGGGGATCTACGAGCAGTACTTC. Its translation: CASSLGDRGIYEQYF. The chain couples TRBV5-1 to TRBJ2-7; the match to TRBD1 covers 11 bases. V lost 0 bases to trimming and J lost 3 bases; unmatched junction nucleotides: 2. CDR1 and CDR2 (germline): SGHRS, YFSETQ. CDR3 length: 15 residues.

This rearrangement joins TRBV2 to TRBJ1-1; 9 bases line up with TRBD1. Trimming took 6 bases from V and 11 from J; bases not matched to a gene: 13. The CDR3 has 14 amino acids. Germline V gives CDR1 SNHLY, CDR2 FYNNEI. CDR3 region: CASSPGTGHLEAFF. CDR3 in DNA: TGTGCCAGCAGCCCCGGGACAGGGCACCTTGAGGCTTTCTTT.